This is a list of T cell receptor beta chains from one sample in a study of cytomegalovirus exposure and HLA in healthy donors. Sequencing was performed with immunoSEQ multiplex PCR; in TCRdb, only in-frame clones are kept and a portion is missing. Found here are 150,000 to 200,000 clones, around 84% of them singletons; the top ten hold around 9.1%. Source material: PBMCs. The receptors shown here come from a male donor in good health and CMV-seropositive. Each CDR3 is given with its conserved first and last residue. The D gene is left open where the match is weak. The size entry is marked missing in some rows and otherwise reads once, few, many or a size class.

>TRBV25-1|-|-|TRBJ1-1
CASTPYNSGTEAFF
TGTGCCAGCACCCCATACAATAGCGGCACTGAAGCTTTCTTT
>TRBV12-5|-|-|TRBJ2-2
CASGLAGKTGELFF
TGTGCTAGTGGTTTGGCAGGAAAAACCGGGGAGCTGTTTTTT
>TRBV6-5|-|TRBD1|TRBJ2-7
CASGRGGIGSYEQYF
TGTGCCAGCGGCCGAGGGGGCATAGGATCCTACGAGCAGTACTTC
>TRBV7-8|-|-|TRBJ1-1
CASSLGSMNTEAFF
TGTGCCAGCAGCTTAGGTAGCATGAACACTGAAGCTTTCTTT
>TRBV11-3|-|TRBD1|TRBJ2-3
CASSLGGQGVTDTQYF
TGTGCCAGCAGCTTAGGAGGACAGGGTGTTACAGATACGCAGTATTTT
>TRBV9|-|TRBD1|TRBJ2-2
CASSVEGQGYGELFF
TGTGCCAGCAGCGTAGAGGGACAGGGGTACGGGGAGCTGTTTTTT
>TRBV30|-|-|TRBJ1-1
CAWTRGGESEAFF
TGTGCCTGGACCAGGGGTGGCGAGTCTGAAGCTTTCTTT
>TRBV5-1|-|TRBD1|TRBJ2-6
CASSGDRDFAGANVLTF
TGCGCCAGCAGCGGGGACAGAGACTTTGCTGGGGCCAACGTCCTGACTTTC
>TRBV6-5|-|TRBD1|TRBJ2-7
CASSYGQGSYEQYF
TGTGCCAGCAGTTACGGACAGGGCTCCTACGAGCAGTACTTC
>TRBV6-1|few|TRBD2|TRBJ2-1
CASGIAGLSNEQFF
TGTGCCAGCGGAATAGCGGGACTGTCCAATGAGCAGTTCTTC
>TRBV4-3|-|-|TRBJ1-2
CASSQDLDTRYYGYTF
TGCGCCAGCAGCCAAGATTTGGACACCAGATACTATGGCTACACCTTC
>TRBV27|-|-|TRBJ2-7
CASSETQGVEQYF
TGTGCCAGCAGCGAGACTCAAGGGGTCGAGCAGTACTTC
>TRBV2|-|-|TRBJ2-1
CASKETEGTYNEQFF
TGTGCCAGCAAGGAGACGGAAGGAACCTACAATGAGCAGTTCTTC
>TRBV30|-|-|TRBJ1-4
CAWSVLPEREKLFF
TGTGCCTGGAGTGTACTTCCTGAGCGGGAAAAACTGTTTTTT
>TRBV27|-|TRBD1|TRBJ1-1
CASSLDRGYTEAFF
TGTGCCAGCAGTTTAGACAGGGGGTACACTGAAGCTTTCTTT
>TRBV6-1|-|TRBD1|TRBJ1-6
CASSGGQATNSPLHF
TGTGCCAGCAGTGGGGGACAGGCCACTAATTCACCCCTCCACTTT
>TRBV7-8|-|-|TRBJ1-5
CASSQERFSNQPQHF
TGTGCCAGCAGTCAAGAGAGATTTAGCAATCAGCCCCAGCATTTT
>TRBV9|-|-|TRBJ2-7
CASSVAGERYEQYF
TGTGCCAGCAGCGTAGCCGGGGAGAGATACGAGCAGTACTTC
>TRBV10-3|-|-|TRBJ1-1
CAISRGGGNTEAFF
TGTGCCATCAGTCGGGGAGGGGGTAACACTGAAGCTTTCTTT
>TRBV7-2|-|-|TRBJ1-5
CASSLDPQGTQPQHF
TGTGCCAGCAGCTTAGACCCCCAGGGGACTCAGCCCCAGCATTTT
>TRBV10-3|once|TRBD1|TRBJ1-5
CAISGQGVHQPQHF
TGTGCCATCAGTGGACAGGGGGTCCATCAGCCCCAGCATTTT
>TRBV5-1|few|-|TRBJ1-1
CASSRETGPMNTEAFF
TGCGCCAGCAGCCGTGAGACAGGACCAATGAACACTGAAGCTTTCTTT
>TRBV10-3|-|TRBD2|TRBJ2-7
CATSGLRPGGGLYEQYF
TGTGCCACCTCAGGACTCCGGCCGGGCGGGGGGCTCTACGAGCAGTACTTC
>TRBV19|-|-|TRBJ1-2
CASTEDSLGYTF
TGTGCCAGTACCGAGGACAGTCTCGGCTACACCTTC